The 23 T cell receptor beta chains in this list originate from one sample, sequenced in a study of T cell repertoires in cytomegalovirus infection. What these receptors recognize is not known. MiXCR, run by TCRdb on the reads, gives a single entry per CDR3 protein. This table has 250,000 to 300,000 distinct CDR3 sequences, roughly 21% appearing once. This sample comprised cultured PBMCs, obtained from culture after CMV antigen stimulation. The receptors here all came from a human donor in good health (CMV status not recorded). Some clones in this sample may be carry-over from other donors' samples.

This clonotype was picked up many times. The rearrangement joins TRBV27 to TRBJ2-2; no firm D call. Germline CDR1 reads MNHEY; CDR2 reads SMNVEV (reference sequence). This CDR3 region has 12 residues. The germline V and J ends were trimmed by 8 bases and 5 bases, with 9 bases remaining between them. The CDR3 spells CASGHGTGELFF. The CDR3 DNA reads TGTGCCAGCGGCCATGGGACCGGGGAGCTGTTTTTT.

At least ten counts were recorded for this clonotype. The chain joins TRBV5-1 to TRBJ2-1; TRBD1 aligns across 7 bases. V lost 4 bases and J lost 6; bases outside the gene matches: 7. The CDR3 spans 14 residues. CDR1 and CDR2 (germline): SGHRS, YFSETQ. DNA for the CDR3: TGCGCCAGCAGCACAGCAAACAGGGGCAATGAGCAGTTCTTC. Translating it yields CASSTANRGNEQFF.

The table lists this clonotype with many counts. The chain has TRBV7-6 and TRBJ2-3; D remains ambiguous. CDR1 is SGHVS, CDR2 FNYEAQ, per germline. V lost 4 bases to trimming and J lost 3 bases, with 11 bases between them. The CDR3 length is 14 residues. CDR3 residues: CASSSWSATDTQYF. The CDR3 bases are TGTGCCAGCAGCTCTTGGAGTGCGACAGATACGCAGTATTTT. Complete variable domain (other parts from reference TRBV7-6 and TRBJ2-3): GAGVSQSPRYKVTKRGQDVALRCDPISGHVSLYWYRQALGQGPEFLTYFNYEAQQDKSGLPNDRFSAERPEGSISTLTIQRTEQRDSAMYRCASSSWSATDTQYFGPGTRLTVL.

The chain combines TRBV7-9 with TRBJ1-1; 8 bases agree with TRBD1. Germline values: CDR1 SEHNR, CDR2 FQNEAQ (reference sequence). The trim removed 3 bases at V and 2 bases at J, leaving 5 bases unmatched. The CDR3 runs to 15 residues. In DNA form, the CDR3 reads TGTGCCAGCAGCTTGATTGGACAGGGCAACACTGAAGCTTTCTTT. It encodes CASSLIGQGNTEAFF.

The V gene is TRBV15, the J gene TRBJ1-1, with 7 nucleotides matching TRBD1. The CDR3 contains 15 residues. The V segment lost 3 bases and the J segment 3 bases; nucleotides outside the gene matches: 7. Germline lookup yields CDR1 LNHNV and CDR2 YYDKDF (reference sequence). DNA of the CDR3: TGTGCCACCAGCAGCCGGACAGGAGGGGACACTGAAGCTTTCTTT. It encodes CATSSRTGGDTEAFF.

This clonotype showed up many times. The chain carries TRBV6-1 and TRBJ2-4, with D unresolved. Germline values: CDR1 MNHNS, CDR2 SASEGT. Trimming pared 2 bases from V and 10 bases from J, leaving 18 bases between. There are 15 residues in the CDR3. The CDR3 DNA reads TGTGCCAGCAGTGAAAGATGGGAAGGGTTAGGAATTCAGTACTTC. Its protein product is CASSERWEGLGIQYF.

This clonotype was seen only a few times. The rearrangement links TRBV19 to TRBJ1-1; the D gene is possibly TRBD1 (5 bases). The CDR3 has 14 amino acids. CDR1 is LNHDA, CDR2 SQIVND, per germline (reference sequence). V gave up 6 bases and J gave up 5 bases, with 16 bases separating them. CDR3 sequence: CASSLQDYLTEAFF. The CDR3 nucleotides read TGTGCCAGTAGCCTACAGGATTATTTAACTGAAGCTTTCTTT.

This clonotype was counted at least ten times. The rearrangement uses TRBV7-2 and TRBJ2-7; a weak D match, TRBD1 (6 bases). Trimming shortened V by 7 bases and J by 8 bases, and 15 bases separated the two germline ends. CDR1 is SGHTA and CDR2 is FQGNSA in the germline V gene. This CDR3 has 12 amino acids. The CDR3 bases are TGTGCCAGCACCTTTAGGACAGATCAGCAGTACTTC. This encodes CASTFRTDQQYF.

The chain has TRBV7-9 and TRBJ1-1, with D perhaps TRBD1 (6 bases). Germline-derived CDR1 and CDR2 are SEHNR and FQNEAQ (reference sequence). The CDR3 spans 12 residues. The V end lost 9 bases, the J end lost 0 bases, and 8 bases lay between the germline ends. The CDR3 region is CARGQLNTEAFF. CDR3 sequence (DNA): TGTGCCAGAGGACAGCTGAACACTGAAGCTTTCTTT.

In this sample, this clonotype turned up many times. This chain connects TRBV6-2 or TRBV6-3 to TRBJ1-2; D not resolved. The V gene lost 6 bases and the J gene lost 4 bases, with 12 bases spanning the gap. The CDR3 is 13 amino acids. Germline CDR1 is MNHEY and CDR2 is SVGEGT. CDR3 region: CASRDRVAYGYTF. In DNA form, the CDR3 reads TGTGCCAGCAGAGACCGGGTGGCCTATGGCTACACCTTC.

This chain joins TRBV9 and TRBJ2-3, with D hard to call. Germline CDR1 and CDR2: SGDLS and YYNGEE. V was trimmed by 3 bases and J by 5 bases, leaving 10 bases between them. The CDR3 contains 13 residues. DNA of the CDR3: TGTGCCAGCAGCGCGGCTACGCAAGATACGCAGTATTTT. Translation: CASSAATQDTQYF.

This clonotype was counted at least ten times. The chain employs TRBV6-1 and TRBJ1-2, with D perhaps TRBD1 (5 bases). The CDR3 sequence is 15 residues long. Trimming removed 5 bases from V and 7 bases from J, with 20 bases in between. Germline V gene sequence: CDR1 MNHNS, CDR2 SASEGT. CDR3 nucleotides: TGTGCCAGCAGTTTTTCAGGGTCCCCTCCCTCTGGCTACACCTTC. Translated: CASSFSGSPPSGYTF.

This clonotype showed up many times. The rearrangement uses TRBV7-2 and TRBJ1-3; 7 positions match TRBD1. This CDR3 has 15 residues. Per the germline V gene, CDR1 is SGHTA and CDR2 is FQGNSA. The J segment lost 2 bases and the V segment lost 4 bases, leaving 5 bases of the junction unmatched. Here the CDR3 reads CASSSTGDTGNTIYF. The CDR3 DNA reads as TGTGCCAGCAGCTCCACAGGGGATACTGGAAACACCATATATTTT.

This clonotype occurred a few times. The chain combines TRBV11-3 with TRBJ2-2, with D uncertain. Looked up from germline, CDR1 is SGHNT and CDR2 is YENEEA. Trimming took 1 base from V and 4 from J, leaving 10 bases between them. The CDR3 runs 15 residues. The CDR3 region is CASSLGQRSTGELFF. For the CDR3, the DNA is TGTGCCAGCAGCTTAGGGCAGCGATCCACCGGGGAGCTGTTTTTT.

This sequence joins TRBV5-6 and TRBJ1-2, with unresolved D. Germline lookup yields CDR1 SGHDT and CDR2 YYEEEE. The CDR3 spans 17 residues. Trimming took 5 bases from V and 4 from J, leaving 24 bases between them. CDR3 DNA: TGTGCCAGCAGAATGTGGAGGCAGGTCCTTACCATCTATGGCTACACCTTC. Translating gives CASRMWRQVLTIYGYTF.

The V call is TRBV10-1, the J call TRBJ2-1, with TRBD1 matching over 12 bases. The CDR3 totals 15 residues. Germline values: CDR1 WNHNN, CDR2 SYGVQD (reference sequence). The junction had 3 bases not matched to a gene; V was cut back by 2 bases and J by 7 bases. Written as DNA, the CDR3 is TGCGCCAGCAGTGAGGGGACAGGGGGCAGAAATGAGCAGTTCTTC. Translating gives CASSEGTGGRNEQFF.

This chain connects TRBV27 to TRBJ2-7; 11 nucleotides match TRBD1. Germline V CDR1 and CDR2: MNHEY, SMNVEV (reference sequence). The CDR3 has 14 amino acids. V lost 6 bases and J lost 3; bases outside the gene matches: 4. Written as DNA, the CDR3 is TGTGCCAGCAGCTCCGGGACAGGGGGCTACGAGCAGTACGTC. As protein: CASSSGTGGYEQYV.

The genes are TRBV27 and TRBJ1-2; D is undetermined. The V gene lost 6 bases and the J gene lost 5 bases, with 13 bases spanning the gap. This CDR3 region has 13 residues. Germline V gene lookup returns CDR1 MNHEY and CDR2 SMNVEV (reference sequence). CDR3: CASRPVAQYGYTF. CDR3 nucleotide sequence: TGTGCCAGCAGACCGGTCGCTCAATATGGCTACACCTTC.

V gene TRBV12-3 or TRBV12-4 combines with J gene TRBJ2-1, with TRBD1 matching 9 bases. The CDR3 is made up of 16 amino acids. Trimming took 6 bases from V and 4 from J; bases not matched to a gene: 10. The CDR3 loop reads CASSVYSGQGYNEQFF. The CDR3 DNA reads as TGTGCCAGCAGCGTTTATAGTGGACAGGGGTACAATGAGCAGTTCTTC.

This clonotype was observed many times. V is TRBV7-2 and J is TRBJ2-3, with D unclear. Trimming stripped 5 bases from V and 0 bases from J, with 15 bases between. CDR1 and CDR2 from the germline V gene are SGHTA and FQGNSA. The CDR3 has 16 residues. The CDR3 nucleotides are TGTGCCAGCAGCCCTACTCGATCATTCAGCACAGATACGCAGTATTTT. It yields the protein CASSPTRSFSTDTQYF.

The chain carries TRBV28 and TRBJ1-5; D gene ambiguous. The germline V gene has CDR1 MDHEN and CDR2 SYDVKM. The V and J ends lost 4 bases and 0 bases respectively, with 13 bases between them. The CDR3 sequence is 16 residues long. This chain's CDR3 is CASSSPSIFSNQPQHF. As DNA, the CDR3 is TGTGCCAGCAGTTCCCCGTCGATATTTAGCAATCAGCCCCAGCATTTT.

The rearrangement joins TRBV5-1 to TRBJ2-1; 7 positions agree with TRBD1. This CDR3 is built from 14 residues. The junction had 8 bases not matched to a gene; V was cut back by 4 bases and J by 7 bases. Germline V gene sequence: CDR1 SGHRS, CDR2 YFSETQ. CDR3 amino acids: CASSKPTGTNEQFF. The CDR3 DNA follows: TGCGCCAGCAGCAAACCGACAGGGACGAATGAGCAGTTCTTC.

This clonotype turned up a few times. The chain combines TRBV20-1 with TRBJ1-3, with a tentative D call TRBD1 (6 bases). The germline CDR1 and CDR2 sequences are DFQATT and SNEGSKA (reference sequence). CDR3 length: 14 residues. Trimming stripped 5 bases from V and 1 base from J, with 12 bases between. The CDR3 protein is CSAGEGGSGNTIYF. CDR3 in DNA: TGCAGTGCTGGGGAAGGGGGGTCTGGAAACACCATATATTTT.